The table lists the clone carrying this T cell receptor (beta chain) with a few counts. The antigen is unknown. TCRdb reanalysed the RT-PCR reads using MiXCR and keeps one entry per CDR3 protein. The table shows about 310,000 distinct CDR3 sequences, with roughly 20% occurring only once. This specimen comes from a study of response to subunit inactivated influenza vaccine. Broader study findings: New T cells are recruited in small numbers by each seasonal influenza vaccination, according to the authors' suggestion.

The sample was PBMCs from blood, taken about 20 months after vaccination. The sequence was obtained from a man aged 50-75 years who received an inactivated influenza vaccine.

CDR3 residues: CASSVALGLGTEAFF. CDR3 nucleotide sequence: TGTGCCAGCAGCGTTGCTTTAGGCTTGGGCACTGAAGCTTTCTTT. The chain has TRBV7-9 and TRBJ1-1; D is undetermined. Deletions cut 5 bases from V and 4 bases from J, with 17 bases between. The CDR3 has 15 amino acids. Germline-derived CDR1 and CDR2 are SEHNR and FQNEAQ (reference sequence).